Below, 4 T cell receptor beta chains from the same sample are listed, as sequenced in a study of CD8 T cells in Susac syndrome. A quantity of about 0.45 to 1 ug RNA underwent reverse transcription using random hexamers. TCRdb reprocessed the immunoSEQ multiplex PCR reads via MiXCR and lists one record per CDR3 protein. Of some 60,000 distinct CDR3 sequences in the sample, approximately 90% were seen once. Sequences were obtained from CD8+ T cells from PBMCs. Receptor source: a human donor in good health.

This rearrangement joins TRBV19 to TRBJ1-5; D is uncertain. CDR1 is LNHDA, CDR2 SQIVND, per germline (reference sequence). This CDR3 is built from 15 residues. Trimming removed 7 bases from V and 7 bases from J, with 20 bases in between. In DNA form, the CDR3 reads TGTGCCAGTAACTGGATTGACCGGGGAAAACAGCCCCAGCATTTT. This codes for CASNWIDRGKQPQHF.

J is TRBJ2-1 and V is TRBV5-6; D is ambiguous. The V gene lost 0 bases and the J gene lost 4 bases, with 5 bases spanning the gap. CDR1 SGHDT and CDR2 YYEEEE come from the germline V gene. This CDR3 is 13 amino acids long. Here the CDR3 reads CASSLGDYNEQFF. Here the CDR3 DNA reads TGTGCCAGCAGCTTGGGGGATTACAATGAGCAGTTCTTC.

J is TRBJ1-1 and V is TRBV19; D call uncertain. Trimming stripped 5 bases from V and 5 bases from J, with 9 bases between. The CDR3 totals 12 residues. Germline V gene data show CDR1 as LNHDA and CDR2 as SQIVND (reference sequence). Here the CDR3 DNA reads TGTGCCAGTAGTGTCCGGCGGACTGAAGCTTTCTTT. Translated, it gives CASSVRRTEAFF.

The genes are TRBV29-1 and TRBJ2-7, with D uncertain. CDR1 is SQVTM and CDR2 is ANQGSEA in the germline V gene. Deletions cut 0 bases from V and 1 base from J, with 13 bases between. The CDR3 has 15 residues. CDR3 sequence reads: CSVEDPNRRSYEQYF. CDR3 nucleotides: TGCAGCGTTGAAGATCCAAACCGAAGGTCCTACGAGCAGTACTTC.